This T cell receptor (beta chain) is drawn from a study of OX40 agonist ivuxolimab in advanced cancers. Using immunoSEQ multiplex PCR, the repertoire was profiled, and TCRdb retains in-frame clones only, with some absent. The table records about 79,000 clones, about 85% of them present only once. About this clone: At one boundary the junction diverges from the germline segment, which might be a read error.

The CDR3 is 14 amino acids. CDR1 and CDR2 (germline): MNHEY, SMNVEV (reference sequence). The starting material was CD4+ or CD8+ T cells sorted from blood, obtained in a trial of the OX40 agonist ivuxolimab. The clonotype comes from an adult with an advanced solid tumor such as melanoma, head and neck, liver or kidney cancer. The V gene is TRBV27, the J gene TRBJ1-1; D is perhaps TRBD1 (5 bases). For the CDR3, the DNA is TGTGCCGGCAGTTTAGGGCAGGGGAACACTGAAGCTTTCTTT. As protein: CAGSLGQGNTEAFF.